The clone carrying this T cell receptor beta chain was detected ten times or more. Its target is unknown. It was patients with CD8+CD57+ cell expansion by flow cytometry who were chosen for sequencing. The entry originates in a study of CD8+CD57+ T cells in acquired aplastic anemia. TCR beta VDJ and CDR3 profiles were obtained from a genomic DNA template. TCRdb called the reads again in MiXCR, with one record for every CDR3 protein. This table holds about 180,000 distinct CDR3 sequences, approximately 52% found once. Germline V lookup: CDR1 DFQATT, CDR2 SNEGSKA (reference sequence). Trimming removed 5 bases from V and 5 bases from J; junction bases left unmatched: 11. CDR3 length: 14 amino acids. Study-level results: The study found no significant CD8+ Simpson's diversity difference between patients and controls.

The chain employs TRBV20-1 and TRBJ2-7; 8 positions match TRBD1. Sequencing was carried out using sorted CD4+, CD8+, or CD8+CD57+ T cells (not recorded which) from PBMCs. This clonotype originated in a human donor with aplastic anemia. The DNA of the CDR3 is TGCAGTGCTTACGGACAGGGAAGGGGGAACGAGCAGTACTTC. Protein product: CSAYGQGRGNEQYF.